The 6 T cell receptor beta chains below come from one sample, sequenced in a study of blood T cells in healthy people across ages. The authors ran a second PCR of about 7 to 11 cycles using a sample-barcoded 5' primer and a J-beta primer mix. MiXCR was run by TCRdb on the 5' RACE reads, yielding one entry per CDR3 protein. The sample has about 570,000 distinct CDR3 sequences; roughly a quarter are singletons. These data were also reused for a study on T cells of mothers and their children.

The sequencing input was blood. The receptors come from a boy aged 2 to 9 in good health.

Details on this clonotype: The junction shows a germline mismatch at one end, possibly a read error. This chain links TRBV9 with TRBJ2-5; D tentatively fits TRBD1 or TRBD2 (5 bases each). The DNA matches TRBJ2-1 better at its end, which makes the J call doubtful. This CDR3 comprises 15 residues. Germline CDR1 SGDLS, CDR2 YYNGEE. The CDR3 protein is CASSVSGALYHEQFF. In nucleotides, the CDR3 is TGTGCCAGCAGCGTATCCGGGGCACTCTACCATGAGCAGTTCTTC.

This clonotype was counted ten times or more. The J gene is TRBJ2-6, the V gene TRBV7-2, with 9 nucleotides matching TRBD1. The germline gives CDR1 SGHTA, CDR2 FQGNSA. The CDR3 covers 19 residues. Trimming took 3 bases from V and 1 from J; bases not matched to a gene: 10. CDR3 DNA: TGTGCCAGCAGCTTGGGCGTAGGGACAGGGTGGTCTGGGGCCAACGTCCTGACTTTC. As protein: CASSLGVGTGWSGANVLTF.

This clonotype was observed a few times. V and J are TRBV2 and TRBJ1-1; D unclear. This CDR3 is 15 amino acids long. Trimming stripped 3 bases from V and 2 bases from J, with 13 bases between. The germline CDR1 and CDR2 sequences are SNHLY and FYNNEI. CDR3 bases: TGTGCCAGCAGTGATTCTGGGGAAGGAAACACTGAAGCTTTCTTT. Translating gives CASSDSGEGNTEAFF. The variable domain in full, with the rest retrieved from reference TRBV2 and TRBJ1-1, is EPEVTQTPSHQVTQMGQEVILRCVPISNHLYFYWYRQILGQKVEFLVSFYNNEISEKSEIFDDQFSVERPDGSNFTLKIRSTKLEDSAMYFCASSDSGEGNTEAFFGQGTRLTVV.

This clonotype was counted only a few times. The V and J genes are TRBV9 and TRBJ2-1; 8 bases line up with TRBD1. Germline loops: CDR1 SGDLS, CDR2 YYNGEE. This CDR3 contains 16 residues. V shed 3 bases, J shed 6 bases, and the junction held 11 bases outside the gene matches. CDR3 amino acids: CASSASGPRGPNEQFF. The CDR3 DNA reads TGTGCCAGCAGCGCCTCGGGTCCCAGGGGGCCCAATGAGCAGTTCTTC.

The gene calls are TRBV7-8 and TRBJ2-1; D is ambiguous. The germline CDR1 and CDR2 sequences are SGHVS and FQNEAQ. There are 14 residues in the CDR3. V lost 3 bases to trimming and J lost 2 bases, with 8 bases between them. CDR3 DNA sequence: TGTGCCAGCAGCTTCTTTCCTACCTACAATGAGCAGTTCTTC. It is translated as CASSFFPTYNEQFF.

The gene calls are TRBV9 and TRBJ2-7; 12 nucleotides line up with TRBD2. The CDR3 has 15 amino acids. Germline values: CDR1 SGDLS, CDR2 YYNGEE. Unmatched junction bases numbered 2, after V lost 0 bases and J lost 4 bases. CDR3 sequence: CASSVGTSGEYEQYF. For the CDR3, the DNA is TGTGCCAGCAGCGTAGGGACTAGCGGGGAATACGAGCAGTACTTC.